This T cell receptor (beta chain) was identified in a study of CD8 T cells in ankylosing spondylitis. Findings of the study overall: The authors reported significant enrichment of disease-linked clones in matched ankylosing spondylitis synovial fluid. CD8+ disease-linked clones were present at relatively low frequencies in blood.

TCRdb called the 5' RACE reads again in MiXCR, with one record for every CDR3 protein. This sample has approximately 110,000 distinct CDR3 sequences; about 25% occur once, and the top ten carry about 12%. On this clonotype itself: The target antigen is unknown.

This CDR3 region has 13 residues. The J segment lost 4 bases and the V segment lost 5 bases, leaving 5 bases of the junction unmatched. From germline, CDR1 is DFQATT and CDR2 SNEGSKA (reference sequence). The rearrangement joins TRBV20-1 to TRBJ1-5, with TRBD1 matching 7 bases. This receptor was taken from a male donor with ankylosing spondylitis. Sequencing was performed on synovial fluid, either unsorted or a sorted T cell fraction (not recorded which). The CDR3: CSASTGTNQPQHF. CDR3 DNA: TGCAGTGCTTCGACAGGGACTAATCAGCCCCAGCATTTT.